This TCR beta chain was identified during a study of blood T cell repertoires in COVID-19. Study information: Samples of COVID-19 (acute and convalescent) were obtained from the United States, Italy and Spain. PBMCs, B-cell-depleted T cells, or T cells provided the cDNA or gDNA that made up the material.

Under the authors' procedure: Using reference gene primer amplification, nucleated cell counts were estimated. Here immunoSEQ multiplex PCR was the method, and the copy in TCRdb shows in-frame clones only, minus some. D and trimming were read from the DNA, whereas the V and J calls and clone size are those reported in that table. The sample lists hundreds of thousands of clones; about 86% were seen once. CDR3 length equals 15 residues. The V end was cut by 6 bases, the J end by 6 bases, with 17 bases between. Germline assignment: CDR1 SGHTA and CDR2 FQGNSA. Material for sequencing was peripheral blood. The chain joins TRBV7-2 to TRBJ2-2; D is uncertain. The sequence came from a man of 80 years or more with acute or convalescent COVID-19. Here the CDR3 DNA reads TGTGCCAGCAGTCAATTTCGACTTGGCGCCGGGGAGCTGTTTTTT. Its protein product is CASSQFRLGAGELFF.